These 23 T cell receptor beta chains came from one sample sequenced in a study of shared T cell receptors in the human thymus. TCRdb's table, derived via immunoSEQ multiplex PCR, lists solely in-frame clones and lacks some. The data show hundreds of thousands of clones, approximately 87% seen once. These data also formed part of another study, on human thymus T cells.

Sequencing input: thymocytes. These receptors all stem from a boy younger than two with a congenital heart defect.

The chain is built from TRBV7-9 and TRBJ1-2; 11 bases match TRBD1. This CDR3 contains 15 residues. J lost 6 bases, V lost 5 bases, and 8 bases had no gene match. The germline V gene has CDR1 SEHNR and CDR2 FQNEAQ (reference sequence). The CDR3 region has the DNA TGTGCCAGCAGCCATCTTAGGGACAGGGGGGATGGCTACACCTTC. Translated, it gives CASSHLRDRGDGYTF. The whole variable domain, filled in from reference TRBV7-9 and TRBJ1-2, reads DTGVSQNPRHKITKRGQNVTFRCDPISEHNRLYWYRQTLGQGPEFLTYFQNEAQLEKSRLLSDRFSAERPKGSFSTLEIQRTEQGDSAMYLCASSHLRDRGDGYTFGSGTRLTVV.

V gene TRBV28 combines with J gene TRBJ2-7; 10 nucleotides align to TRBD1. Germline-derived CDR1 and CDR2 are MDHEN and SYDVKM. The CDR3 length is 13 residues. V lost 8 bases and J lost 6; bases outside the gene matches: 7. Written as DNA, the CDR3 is TGTGCCAGCCTGGGACAGGGGTTTAGCGAGCAGTACTTC. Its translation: CASLGQGFSEQYF.

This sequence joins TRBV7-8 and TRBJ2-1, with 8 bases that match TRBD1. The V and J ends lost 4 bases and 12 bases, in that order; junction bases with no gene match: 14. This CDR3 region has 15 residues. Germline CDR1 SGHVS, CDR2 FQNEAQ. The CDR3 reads CASSSGGPGQGRQFF. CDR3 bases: TGTGCCAGCAGCTCAGGCGGACCCGGACAGGGTCGGCAGTTCTTC.

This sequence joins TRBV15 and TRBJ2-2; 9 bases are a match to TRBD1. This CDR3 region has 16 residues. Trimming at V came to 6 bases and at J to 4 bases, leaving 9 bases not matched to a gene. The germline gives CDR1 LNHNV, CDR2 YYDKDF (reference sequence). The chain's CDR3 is CATSPRTGATTGELFF. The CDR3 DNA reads TGTGCCACCAGTCCCAGGACAGGGGCCACCACCGGGGAGCTGTTTTTT.

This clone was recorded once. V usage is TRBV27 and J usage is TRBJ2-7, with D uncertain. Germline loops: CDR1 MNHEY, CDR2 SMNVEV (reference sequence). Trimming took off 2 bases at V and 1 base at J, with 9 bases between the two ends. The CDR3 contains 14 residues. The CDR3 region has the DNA TGTGCCAGCAGTTTAGCCGGGTCATCCTACGAGCAGTACTTC. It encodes CASSLAGSSYEQYF.

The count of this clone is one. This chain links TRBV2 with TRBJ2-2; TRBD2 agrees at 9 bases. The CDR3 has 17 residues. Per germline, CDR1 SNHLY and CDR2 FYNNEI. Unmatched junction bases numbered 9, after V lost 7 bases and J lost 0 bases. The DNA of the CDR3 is TGTGCCAGCAAGCGGGAGGTCCTGTCCTCGAACACCGGGGAGCTGTTTTTT. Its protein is CASKREVLSSNTGELFF.

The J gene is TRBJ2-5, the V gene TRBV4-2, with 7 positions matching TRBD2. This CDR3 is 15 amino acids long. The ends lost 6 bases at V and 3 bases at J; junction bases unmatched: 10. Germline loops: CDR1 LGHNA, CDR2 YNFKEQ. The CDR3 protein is CASSERAGVKETQYF. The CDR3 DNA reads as TGTGCCAGCAGTGAACGGGCGGGAGTTAAAGAGACCCAGTACTTC.

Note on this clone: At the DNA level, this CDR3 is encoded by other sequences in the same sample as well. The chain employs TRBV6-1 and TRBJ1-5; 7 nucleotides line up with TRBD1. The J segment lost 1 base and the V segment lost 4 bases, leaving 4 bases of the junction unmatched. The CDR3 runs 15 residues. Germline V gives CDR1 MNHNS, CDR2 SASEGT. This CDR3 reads CASSGTGGSNQPQHF. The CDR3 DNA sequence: TGTGCCAGCAGTGGGACAGGCGGGAGCAATCAGCCCCAGCATTTT.

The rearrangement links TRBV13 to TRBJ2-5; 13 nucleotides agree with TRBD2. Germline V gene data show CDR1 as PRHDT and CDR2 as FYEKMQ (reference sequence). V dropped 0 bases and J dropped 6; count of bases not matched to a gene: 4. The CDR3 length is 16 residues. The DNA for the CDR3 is TGTGCCAGCAGCTTAGGCCGGACTAGCGGGAGAAAGACCCAGTACTTC. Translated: CASSLGRTSGRKTQYF.

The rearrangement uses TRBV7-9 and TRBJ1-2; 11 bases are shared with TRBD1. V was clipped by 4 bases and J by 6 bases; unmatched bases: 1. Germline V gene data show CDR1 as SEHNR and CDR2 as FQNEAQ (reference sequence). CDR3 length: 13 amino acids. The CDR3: CASSWGQGDGYTF. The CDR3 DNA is TGTGCCAGCAGCTGGGGACAGGGGGATGGCTACACCTTC.

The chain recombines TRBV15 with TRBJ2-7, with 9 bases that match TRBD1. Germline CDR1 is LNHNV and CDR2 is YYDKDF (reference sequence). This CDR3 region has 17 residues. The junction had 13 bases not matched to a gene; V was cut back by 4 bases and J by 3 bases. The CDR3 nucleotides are TGTGCCACCAGCACAGGCCCGGGACAGGGTACTAGCTACGAGCAGTACTTC. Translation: CATSTGPGQGTSYEQYF.

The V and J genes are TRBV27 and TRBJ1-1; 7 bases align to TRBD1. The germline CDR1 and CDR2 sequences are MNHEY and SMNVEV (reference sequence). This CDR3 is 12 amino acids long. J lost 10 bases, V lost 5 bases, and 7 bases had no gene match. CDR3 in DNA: TGTGCCAGCAGTGCAACAGGGGAAGTAGCTTTCTTT. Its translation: CASSATGEVAFF.

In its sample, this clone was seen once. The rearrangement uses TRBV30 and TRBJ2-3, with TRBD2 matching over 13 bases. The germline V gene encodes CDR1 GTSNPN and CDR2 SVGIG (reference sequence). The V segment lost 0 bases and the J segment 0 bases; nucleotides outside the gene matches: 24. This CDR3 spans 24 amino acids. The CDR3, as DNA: TGTGCCTGGAGTGTAAGACGGACAGAAACCCTGAGGACTAGCGGGAGAACTAGCACAGATACGCAGTATTTT. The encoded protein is CAWSVRRTETLRTSGRTSTDTQYF.

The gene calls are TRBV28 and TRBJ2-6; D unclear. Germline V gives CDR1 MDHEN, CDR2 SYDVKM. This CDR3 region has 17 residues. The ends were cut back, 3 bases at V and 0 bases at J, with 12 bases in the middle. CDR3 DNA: TGTGCCAGCAGTTTTTTTGGCAGGTCCTCTGGGGCCAACGTCCTGACTTTC. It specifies CASSFFGRSSGANVLTF.

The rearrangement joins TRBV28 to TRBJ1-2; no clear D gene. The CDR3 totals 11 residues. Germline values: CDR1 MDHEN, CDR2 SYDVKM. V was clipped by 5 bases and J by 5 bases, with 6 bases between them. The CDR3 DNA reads TGTGCCAGCAGTAAGAGGTATGGCTACACCTTC. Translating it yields CASSKRYGYTF.

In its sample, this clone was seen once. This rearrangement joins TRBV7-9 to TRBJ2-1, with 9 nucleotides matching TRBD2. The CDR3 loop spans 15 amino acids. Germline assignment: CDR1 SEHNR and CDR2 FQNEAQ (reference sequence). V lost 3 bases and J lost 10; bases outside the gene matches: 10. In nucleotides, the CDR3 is TGTGCCAGCAGCTTGGTAGCGGGAGTGATATGGGAGCAGTTCTTC. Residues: CASSLVAGVIWEQFF.

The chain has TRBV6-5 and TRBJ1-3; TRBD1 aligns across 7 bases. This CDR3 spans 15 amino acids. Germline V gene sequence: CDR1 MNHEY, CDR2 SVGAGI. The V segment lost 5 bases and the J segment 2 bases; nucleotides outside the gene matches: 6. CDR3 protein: CASSQKGATGNTIYF. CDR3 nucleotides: TGTGCCAGCAGTCAAAAGGGGGCAACTGGAAACACCATATATTTT.

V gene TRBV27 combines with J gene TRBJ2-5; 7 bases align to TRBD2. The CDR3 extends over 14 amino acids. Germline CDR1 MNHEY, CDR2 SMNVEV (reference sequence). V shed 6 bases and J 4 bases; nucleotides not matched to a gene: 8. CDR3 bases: TGTGCCAGCAGCCCTCGGTCGGGGGGAGAGACCCAGTACTTC. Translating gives CASSPRSGGETQYF.

The DNA for the CDR3 is TGTGCCAGCAGCTTGGAACAGTCTACTAGCACAGATACGCAGTATTTT. Amino acids: CASSLEQSTSTDTQYF. This chain links TRBV5-5 with TRBJ2-3; no reliable D call. Trimming took off 0 bases at V and 0 bases at J, with 11 bases between the two ends. Germline CDR1 is SGHKS and CDR2 is YYEKEE (reference sequence). This CDR3 has 16 residues.

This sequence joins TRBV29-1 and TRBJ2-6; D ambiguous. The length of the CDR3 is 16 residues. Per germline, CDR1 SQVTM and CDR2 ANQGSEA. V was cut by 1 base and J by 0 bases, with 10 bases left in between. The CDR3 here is CSVEGARNSGANVLTF. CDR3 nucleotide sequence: TGCAGCGTTGAAGGCGCACGCAACTCTGGGGCCAACGTCCTGACTTTC.

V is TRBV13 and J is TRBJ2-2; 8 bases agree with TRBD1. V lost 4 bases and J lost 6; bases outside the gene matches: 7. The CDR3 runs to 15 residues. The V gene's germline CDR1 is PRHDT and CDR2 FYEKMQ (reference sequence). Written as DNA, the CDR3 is TGTGCCAGCAGCTATAGGACAGGGTTCGCCGGGGAGCTGTTTTTT. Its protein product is CASSYRTGFAGELFF.

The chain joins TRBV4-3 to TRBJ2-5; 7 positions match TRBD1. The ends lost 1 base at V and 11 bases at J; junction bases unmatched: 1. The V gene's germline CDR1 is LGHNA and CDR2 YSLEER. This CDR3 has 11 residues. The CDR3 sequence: CASSQAGQQYF. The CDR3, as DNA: TGCGCCAGCAGCCAAGCGGGACAGCAGTACTTC.

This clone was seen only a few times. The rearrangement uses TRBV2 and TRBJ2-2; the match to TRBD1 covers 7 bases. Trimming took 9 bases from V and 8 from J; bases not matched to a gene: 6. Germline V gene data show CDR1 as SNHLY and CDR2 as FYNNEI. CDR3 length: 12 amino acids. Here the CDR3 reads CASDRVTGELFF. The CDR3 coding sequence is TGTGCCAGTGACAGGGTCACAGGGGAGCTGTTTTTT.